Below are 2 T cell receptor beta chains sequenced from a single sample in a study of neurological immune-mediated disorders. TCRdb re-analysed the 5' RACE reads in MiXCR, keeping a single row per CDR3 protein. Among 40,000 to 55,000 distinct CDR3 sequences listed, approximately 2.8% were seen once. The sample taken for sequencing was PBMCs. These TCRs come from a woman between 45 and 60 years old with multiple sclerosis.

This clonotype was counted at least ten times. The chain couples TRBV4-2 to TRBJ2-5; weak D call: TRBD2 (6 bases). The CDR3 extends over 14 amino acids. CDR1 and CDR2 from the germline V gene are LGHNA and YNFKEQ. Trimming left V 4 bases short and J 5 bases short, with 14 bases between. In DNA, the CDR3 is TGTGCCAGCAGCCTTCCGGGGGTCGGGGAGACCCAGTACTTC. It translates to CASSLPGVGETQYF.

In this sample, this clonotype turned up many times. The chain has TRBV7-2 and TRBJ2-7, with 8 bases that match TRBD1. The CDR3 has 15 amino acids. With 5 bases clipped from V and 2 bases from J, the junction kept 8 bases outside the gene matches. The germline V gene encodes CDR1 SGHTA and CDR2 FQGNSA. CDR3 coding DNA: TGTGCCAGCAGCCCTATGACAGGGGCCCCCTACGAGCAGTACTTC. This gives the protein CASSPMTGAPYEQYF.